This paragraph reports one TCR beta chain. Its specificity is not known. The treatment was: about 20 received Ad26.COV2.S at low or high dose, single or two shots; about 5 received placebo; per-sample allocation not given. Sample collection was performed on day 63 after the first vaccine or placebo injection. CDR1 and CDR2 from the germline V gene are SGDLS and YYNGEE. The CDR3 loop spans 15 amino acids. Trimming took 3 bases from V and 4 from J; bases not matched to a gene: 7. The data were produced by immunoSEQ multiplex PCR, yet TCRdb's version contains in-frame clones alone and is incomplete. The sample lists 360,000 or so clones; around 90% were seen once. This record belongs to a study of Ad26.COV2.S vaccination and SARS-CoV-2 variants. Study findings and constraints: Greater spike-specific TCR breadth was seen in vaccine recipients than in placebo recipients. Researchers cautioned that TCR breadth and depth analyses may have underestimated total T cell responses.

The clonotype was recovered from a person aged 18-60 years who received the Ad26.COV2.S COVID-19 vaccine or a placebo. The starting material was peripheral blood, obtained in a trial of Ad26.COV2.S vaccine versus placebo. The V call is TRBV9, the J call TRBJ1-1, with 9 nucleotides matching TRBD1. CDR3 DNA sequence: TGTGCCAGCAGCGCCCCTAGGACAGGGGCCACTGAAGCTTTCTTT. It is translated as CASSAPRTGATEAFF.